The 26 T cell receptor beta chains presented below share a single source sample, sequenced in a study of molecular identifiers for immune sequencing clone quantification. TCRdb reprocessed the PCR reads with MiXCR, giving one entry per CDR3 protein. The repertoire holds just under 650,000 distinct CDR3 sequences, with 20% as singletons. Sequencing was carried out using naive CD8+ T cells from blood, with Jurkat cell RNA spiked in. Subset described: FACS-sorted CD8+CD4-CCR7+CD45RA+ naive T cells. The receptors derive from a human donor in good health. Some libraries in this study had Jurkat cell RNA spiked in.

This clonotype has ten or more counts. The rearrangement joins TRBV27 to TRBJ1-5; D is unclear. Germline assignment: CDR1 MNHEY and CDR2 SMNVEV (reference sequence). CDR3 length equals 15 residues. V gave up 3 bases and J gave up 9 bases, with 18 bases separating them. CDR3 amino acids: CASSLQGPSKWPQHF. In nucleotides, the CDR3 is TGTGCCAGCAGTTTGCAAGGGCCCTCGAAATGGCCCCAGCATTTT.

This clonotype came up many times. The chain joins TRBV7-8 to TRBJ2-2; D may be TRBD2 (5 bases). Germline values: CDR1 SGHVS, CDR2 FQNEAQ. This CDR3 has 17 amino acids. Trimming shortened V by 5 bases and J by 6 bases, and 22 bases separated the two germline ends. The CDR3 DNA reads TGTGCCAGCAGCCCTGAGTCTGTGCGGGTTTCGGCCGGGGAGCTGTTTTTT. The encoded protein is CASSPESVRVSAGELFF.

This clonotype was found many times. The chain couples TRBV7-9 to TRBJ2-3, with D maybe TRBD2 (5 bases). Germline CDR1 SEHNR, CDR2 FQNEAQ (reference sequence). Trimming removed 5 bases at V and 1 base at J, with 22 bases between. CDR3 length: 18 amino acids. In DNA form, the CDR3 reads TGTGCCAGCAGCCCTCTAACTAGACGGGGAAGGCGCACAGATACGCAGTATTTT. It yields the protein CASSPLTRRGRRTDTQYF.

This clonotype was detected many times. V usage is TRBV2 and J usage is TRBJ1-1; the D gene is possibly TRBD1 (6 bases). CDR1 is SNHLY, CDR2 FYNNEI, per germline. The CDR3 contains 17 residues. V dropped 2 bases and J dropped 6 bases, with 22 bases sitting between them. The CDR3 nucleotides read TGTGCCAGCAGTGAAATAGGGGGGGCAGGGGAACGGTCTGAAGCTTTCTTT. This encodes CASSEIGGAGERSEAFF. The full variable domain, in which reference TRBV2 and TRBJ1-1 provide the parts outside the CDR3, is EPEVTQTPSHQVTQMGQEVILRCVPISNHLYFYWYRQILGQKVEFLVSFYNNEISEKSEIFDDQFSVERPDGSNFTLKIRSTKLEDSAMYFCASSEIGGAGERSEAFFGQGTRLTVV.

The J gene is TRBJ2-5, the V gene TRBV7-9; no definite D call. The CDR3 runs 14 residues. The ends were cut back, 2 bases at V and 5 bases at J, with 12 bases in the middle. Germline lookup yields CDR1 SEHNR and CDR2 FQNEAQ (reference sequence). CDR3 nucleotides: TGTGCCAGCAGCTTACCCGCGAGTGGGGAGACCCAGTACTTC. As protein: CASSLPASGETQYF.

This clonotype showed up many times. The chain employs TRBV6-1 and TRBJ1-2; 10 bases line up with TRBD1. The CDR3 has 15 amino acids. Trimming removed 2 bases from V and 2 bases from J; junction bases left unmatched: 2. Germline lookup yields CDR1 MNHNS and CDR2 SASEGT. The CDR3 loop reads CASSERGQGNYGYTF. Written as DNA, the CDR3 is TGTGCCAGCAGTGAAAGGGGACAGGGGAACTATGGCTACACCTTC.

In nucleotides, the CDR3 is TGTGCCAGTAGAACCCCAGGTGGACCAAAGTACAATGAGCAGTTCTTC. Translation gives CASRTPGGPKYNEQFF. This chain links TRBV19 with TRBJ2-1; D unclear. The CDR3 spans 16 residues. V lost 6 bases to trimming and J lost 4 bases, with 19 bases between them. The germline CDR1 and CDR2 sequences are LNHDA and SQIVND (reference sequence).

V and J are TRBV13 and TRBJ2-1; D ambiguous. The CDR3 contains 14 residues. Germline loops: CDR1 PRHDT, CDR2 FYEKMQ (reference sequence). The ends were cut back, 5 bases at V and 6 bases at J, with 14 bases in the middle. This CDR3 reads CASSQEYVGNEQFF. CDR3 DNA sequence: TGTGCCAGCAGCCAAGAGTACGTAGGCAATGAGCAGTTCTTC.

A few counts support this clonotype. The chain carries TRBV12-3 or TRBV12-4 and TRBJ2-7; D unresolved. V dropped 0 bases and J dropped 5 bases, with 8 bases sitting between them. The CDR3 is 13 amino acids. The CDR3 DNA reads TGTGCCAGCAGTTTAGCAGGGTACCACGAGCAGTACTTC. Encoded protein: CASSLAGYHEQYF.

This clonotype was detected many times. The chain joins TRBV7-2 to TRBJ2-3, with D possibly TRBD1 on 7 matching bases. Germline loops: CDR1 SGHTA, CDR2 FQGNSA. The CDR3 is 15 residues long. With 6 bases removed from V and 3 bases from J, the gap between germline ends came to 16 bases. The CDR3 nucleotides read TGTGCCAGCAGGCGAGGAGGGGGCGGGACAGATACGCAGTATTTT. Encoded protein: CASRRGGGGTDTQYF. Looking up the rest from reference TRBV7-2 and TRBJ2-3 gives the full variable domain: GAGVSQSPSNKVTEKGKDVELRCDPISGHTALYWYRQSLGQGLEFLIYFQGNSAPDKSGLPSDRFSAERTGGSVSTLTIQRTQQEDSAVYLCASRRGGGGTDTQYFGPGTRLTVL.

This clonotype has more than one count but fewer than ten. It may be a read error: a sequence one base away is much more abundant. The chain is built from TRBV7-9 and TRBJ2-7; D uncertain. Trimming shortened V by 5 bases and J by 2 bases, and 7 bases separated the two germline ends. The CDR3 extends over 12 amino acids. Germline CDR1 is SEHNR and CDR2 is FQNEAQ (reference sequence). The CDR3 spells CASSDKAYEQYF. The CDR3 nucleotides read TGTGCCAGCAGCGACAAGGCCTACGAGCAGTACTTC.

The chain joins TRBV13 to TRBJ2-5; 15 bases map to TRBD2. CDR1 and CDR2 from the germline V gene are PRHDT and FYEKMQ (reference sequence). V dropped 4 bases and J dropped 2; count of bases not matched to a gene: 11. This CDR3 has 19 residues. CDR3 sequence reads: CASSCETGLAGGQQETQYF. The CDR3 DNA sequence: TGTGCCAGCAGCTGCGAAACGGGACTAGCGGGGGGTCAACAAGAGACCCAGTACTTC.

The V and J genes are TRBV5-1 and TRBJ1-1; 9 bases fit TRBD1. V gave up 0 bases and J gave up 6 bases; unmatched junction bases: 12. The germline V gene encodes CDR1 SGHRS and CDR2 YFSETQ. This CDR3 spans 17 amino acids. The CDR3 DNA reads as TGCGCCAGCAGCTTGGTACGGGGACAGGGTATGTACGCTGAAGCTTTCTTT. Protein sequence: CASSLVRGQGMYAEAFF.

Here the CDR3 reads CATSIQDSPRQANYGYTF. The CDR3 coding sequence is TGTGCCACCAGTATTCAGGACTCCCCCAGGCAAGCTAACTATGGCTACACCTTC. The chain carries TRBV24-1 and TRBJ1-2; no clear D gene. The V gene lost 6 bases and the J gene lost 0 bases, with 22 bases spanning the gap. The CDR3 is made up of 18 amino acids. The V gene's germline CDR1 is KGHDR and CDR2 SFDVKD.

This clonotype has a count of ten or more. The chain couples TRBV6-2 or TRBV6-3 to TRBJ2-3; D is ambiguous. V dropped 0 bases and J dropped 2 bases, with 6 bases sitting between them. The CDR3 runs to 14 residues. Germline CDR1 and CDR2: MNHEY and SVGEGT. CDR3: CASSYSQNTDTQYF. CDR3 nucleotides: TGTGCCAGCAGTTACTCCCAGAACACAGATACGCAGTATTTT.

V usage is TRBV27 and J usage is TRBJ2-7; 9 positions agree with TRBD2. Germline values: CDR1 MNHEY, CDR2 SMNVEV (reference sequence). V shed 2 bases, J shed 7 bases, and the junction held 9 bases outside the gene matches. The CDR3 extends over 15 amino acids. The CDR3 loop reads CASSLIASGNGEQYF. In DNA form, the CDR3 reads TGTGCCAGCAGTTTAATCGCTAGCGGGAACGGGGAGCAGTACTTC.

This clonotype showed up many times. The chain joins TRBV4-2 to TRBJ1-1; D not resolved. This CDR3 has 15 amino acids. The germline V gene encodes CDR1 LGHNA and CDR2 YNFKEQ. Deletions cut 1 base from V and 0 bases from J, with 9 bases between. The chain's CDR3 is CASSQVFQMNTEAFF. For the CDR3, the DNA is TGTGCCAGCAGCCAAGTATTTCAGATGAACACTGAAGCTTTCTTT.

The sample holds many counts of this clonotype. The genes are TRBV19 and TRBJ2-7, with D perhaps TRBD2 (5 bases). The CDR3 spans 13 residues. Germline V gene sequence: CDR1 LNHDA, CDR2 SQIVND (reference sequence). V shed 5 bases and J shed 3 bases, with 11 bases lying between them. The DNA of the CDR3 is TGTGCCAGTAGTTCCATGGCGGGCTACGAGCAGTACTTC. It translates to CASSSMAGYEQYF.

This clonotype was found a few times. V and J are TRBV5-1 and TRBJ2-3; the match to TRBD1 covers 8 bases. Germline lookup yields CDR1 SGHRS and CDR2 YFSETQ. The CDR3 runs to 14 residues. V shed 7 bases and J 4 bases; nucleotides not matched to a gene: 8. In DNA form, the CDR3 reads TGCGCCAGCGGCTACGGACAGGGTCCAGATACGCAGTATTTT. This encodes CASGYGQGPDTQYF.

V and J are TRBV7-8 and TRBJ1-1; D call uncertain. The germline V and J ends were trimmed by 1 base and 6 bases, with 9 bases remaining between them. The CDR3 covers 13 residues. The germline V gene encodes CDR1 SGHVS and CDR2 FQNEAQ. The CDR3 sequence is CASSLERVPEAFF. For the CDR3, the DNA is TGTGCCAGCAGCTTAGAAAGGGTCCCTGAAGCTTTCTTT.

This CDR3 is CAISDIAGGPNTGELFF. In DNA, the CDR3 is TGTGCCATCAGTGATATAGCGGGGGGGCCGAACACCGGGGAGCTGTTTTTT. The chain joins TRBV10-3 to TRBJ2-2; 11 bases are shared with TRBD2. The CDR3 has 17 residues. V shed 3 bases, J shed 0 bases, and the junction held 3 bases outside the gene matches. Germline V gene data show CDR1 as ENHRY and CDR2 as SYGVKD.

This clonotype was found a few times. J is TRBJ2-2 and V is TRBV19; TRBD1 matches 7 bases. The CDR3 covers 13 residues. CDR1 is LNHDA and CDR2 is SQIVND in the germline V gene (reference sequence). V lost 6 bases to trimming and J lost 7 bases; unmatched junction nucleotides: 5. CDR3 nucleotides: TGTGCCAGTAGAAGGACAGGAGGCGGGGAGCTGTTTTTT. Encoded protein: CASRRTGGGELFF.

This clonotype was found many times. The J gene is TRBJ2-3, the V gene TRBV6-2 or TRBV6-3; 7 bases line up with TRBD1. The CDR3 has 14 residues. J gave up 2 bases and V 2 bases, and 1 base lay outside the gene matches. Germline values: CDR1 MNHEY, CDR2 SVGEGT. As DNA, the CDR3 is TGTGCCAGCAGTTACGGGACAGCCACAGATACGCAGTATTTT. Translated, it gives CASSYGTATDTQYF.

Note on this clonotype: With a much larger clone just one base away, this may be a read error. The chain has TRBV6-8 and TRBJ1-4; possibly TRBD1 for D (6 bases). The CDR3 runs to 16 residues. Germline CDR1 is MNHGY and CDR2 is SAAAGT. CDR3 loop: CASSNNGGPPNEKPFF. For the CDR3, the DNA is TGTGCCAGTTCAAACAACGGGGGGCCGCCTAATGAAAAACCGTTTTTT.

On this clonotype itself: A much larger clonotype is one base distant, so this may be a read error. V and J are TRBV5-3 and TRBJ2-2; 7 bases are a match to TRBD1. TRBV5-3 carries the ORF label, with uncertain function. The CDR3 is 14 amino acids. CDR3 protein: CVSSHDRVTGELFF. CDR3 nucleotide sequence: TGTGTCAGCAGCCACGACAGGGTTACCGGGGAGCTGTTTTTT.

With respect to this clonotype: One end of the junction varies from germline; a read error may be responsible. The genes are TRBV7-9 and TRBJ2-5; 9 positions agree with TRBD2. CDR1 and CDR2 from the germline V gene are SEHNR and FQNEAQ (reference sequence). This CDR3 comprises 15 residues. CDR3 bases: TGTGTCAGCAGTTCGGCTGAGCGGGAGGTAGAGACCCAGTACTTC. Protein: CVSSSAEREVETQYF.